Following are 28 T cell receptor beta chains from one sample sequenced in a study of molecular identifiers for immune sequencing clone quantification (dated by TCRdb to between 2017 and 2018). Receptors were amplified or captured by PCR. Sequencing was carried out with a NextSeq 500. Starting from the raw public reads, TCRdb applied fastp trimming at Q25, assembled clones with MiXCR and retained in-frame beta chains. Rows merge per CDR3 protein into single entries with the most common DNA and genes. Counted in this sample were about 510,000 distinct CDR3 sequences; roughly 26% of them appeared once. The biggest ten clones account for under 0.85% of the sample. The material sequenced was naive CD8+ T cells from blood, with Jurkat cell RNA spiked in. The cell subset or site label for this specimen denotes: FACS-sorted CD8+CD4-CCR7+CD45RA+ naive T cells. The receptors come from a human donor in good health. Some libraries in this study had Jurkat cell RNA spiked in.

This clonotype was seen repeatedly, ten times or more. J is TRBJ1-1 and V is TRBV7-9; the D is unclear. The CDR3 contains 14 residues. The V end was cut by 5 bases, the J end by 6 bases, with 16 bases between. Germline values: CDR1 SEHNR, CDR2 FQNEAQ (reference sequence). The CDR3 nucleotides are TGTGCCAGCAGCACCGGAGTCTATGGCGCTGAAGCTTTCTTT. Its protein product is CASSTGVYGAEAFF.

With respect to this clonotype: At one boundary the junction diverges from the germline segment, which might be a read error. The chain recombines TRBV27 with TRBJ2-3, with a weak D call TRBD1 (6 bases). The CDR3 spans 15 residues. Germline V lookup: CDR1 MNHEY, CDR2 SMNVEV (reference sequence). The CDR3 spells CARRWGPSPPATPYF. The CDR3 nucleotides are TGTGCCCGCCGTTGGGGGCCTAGCCCCCCCGCTACGCCGTATTTT.

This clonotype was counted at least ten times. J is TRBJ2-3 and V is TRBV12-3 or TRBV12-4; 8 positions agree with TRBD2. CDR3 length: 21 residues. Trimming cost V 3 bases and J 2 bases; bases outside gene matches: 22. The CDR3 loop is CASSLEGLGDGTTLYTDTQYF. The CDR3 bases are TGTGCCAGCAGTTTGGAGGGACTAGGCGACGGAACCACCCTTTACACAGATACGCAGTATTTT.

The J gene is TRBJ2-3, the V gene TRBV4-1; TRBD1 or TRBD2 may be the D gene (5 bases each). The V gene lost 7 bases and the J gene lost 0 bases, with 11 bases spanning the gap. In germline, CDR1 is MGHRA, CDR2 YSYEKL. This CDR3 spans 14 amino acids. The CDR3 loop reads CASTLGPSTDTQYF. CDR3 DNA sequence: TGCGCCAGCACCCTGGGACCTAGCACAGATACGCAGTATTTT.

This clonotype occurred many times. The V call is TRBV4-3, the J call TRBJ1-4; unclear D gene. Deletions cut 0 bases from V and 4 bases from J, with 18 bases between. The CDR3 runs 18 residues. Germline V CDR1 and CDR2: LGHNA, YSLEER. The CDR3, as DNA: TGCGCCAGCAGCCAAGAAGCGGACCGCTGGTCGGGTAATGAAAAACTGTTTTTT. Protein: CASSQEADRWSGNEKLFF.

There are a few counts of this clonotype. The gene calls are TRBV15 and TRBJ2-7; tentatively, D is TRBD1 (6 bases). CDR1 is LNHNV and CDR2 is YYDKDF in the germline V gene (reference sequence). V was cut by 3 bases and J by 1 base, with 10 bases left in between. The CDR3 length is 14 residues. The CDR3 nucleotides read TGTGCCACCAGCAGCGGACAGAGGTCCTACGAGCAGTACTTC. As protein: CATSSGQRSYEQYF.

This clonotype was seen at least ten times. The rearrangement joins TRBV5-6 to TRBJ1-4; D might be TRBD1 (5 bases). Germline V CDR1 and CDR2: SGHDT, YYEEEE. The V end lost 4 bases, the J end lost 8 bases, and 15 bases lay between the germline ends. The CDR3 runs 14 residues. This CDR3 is CASSMGPSQEKLFF. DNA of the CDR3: TGTGCCAGCAGCATGGGACCGAGCCAGGAAAAACTGTTTTTT.

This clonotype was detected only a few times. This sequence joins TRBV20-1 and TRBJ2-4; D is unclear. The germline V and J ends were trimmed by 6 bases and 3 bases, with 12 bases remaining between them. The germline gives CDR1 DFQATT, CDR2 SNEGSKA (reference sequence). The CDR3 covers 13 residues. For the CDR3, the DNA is TGCAGTGCCCTGAGTGTGGACAAAAACATTCAGTACTTC. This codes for CSALSVDKNIQYF.

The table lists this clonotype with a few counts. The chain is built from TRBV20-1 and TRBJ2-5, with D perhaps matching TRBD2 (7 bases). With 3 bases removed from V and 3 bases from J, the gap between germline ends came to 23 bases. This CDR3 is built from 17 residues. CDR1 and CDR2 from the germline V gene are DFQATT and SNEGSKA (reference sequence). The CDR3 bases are TGCAGTGCTAGGGGGTTAGGGGGGGCGTTGAGAAAAGAGACCCAGTACTTC. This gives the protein CSARGLGGALRKETQYF.

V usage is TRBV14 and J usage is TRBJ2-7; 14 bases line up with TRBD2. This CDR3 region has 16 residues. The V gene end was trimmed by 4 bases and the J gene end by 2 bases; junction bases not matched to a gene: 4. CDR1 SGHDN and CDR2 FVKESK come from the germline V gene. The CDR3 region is CASSLPGLAGAYEQYF. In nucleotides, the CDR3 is TGTGCCAGCAGCCTTCCGGGACTAGCGGGAGCCTACGAGCAGTACTTC.

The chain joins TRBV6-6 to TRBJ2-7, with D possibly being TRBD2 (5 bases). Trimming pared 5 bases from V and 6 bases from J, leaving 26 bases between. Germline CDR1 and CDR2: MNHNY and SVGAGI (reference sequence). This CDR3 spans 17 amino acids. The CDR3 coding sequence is TGTGCCAGCAGTCGACCGCCCTCGCGAGCCCCCAGCGGCGAGCAGTACTTC. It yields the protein CASSRPPSRAPSGEQYF.

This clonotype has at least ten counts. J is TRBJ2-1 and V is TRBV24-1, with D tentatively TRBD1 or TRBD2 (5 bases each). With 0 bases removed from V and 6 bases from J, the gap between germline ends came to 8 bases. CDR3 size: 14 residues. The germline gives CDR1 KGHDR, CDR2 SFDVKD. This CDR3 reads CATSDLPGANEQFF. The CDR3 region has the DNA TGTGCCACCAGTGATTTGCCCGGGGCCAATGAGCAGTTCTTC.

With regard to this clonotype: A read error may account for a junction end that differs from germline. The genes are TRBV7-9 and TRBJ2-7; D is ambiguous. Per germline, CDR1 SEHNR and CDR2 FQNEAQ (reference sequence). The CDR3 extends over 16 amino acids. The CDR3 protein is CAISLTLGRESFEQYF. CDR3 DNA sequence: TGTGCCATCAGCTTAACATTGGGCAGAGAGTCATTCGAGCAGTACTTC.

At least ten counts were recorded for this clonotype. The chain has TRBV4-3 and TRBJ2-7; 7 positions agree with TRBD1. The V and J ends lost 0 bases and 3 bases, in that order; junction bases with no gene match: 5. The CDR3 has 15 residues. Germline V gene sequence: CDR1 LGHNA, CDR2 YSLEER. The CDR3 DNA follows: TGCGCCAGCAGCCAAGATAGGGGGCAGATCTACGAGCAGTACTTC. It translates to CASSQDRGQIYEQYF.

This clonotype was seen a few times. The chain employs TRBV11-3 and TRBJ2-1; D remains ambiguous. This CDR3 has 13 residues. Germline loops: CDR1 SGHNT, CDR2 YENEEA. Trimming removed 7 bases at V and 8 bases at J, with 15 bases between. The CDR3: CASTPPGGDEQFF. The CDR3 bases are TGTGCCAGCACCCCGCCCGGCGGCGATGAGCAGTTCTTC.

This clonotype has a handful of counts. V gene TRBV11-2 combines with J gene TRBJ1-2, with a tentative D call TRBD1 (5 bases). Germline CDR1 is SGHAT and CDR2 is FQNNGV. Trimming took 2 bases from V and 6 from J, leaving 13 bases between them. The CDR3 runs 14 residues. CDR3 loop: CASSLWGTANGYTF. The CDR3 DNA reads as TGTGCCAGCAGCTTATGGGGGACCGCGAATGGCTACACCTTC. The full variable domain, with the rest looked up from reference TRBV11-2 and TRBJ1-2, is EAGVAQSPRYKIIEKRQSVAFWCNPISGHATLYWYQQILGQGPKLLIQFQNNGVVDDSQLPKDRFSAERLKGVDSTLKIQPAKLEDSAVYLCASSLWGTANGYTFGSGTRLTVV.

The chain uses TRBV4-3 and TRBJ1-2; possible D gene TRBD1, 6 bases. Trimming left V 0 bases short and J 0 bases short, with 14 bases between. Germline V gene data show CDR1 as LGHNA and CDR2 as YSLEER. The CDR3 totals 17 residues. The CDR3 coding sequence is TGCGCCAGCAGCCAAGAGAGGGGGGGCCCTACTAACTATGGCTACACCTTC. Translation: CASSQERGGPTNYGYTF.

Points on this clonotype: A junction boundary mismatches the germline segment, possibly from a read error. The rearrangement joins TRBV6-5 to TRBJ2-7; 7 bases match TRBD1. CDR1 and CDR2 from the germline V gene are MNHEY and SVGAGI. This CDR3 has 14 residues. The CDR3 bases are TGTGCCAGCAGAATAGGGGGCGCAGCCTACGACCAGTACTTC. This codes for CASRIGGAAYDQYF.

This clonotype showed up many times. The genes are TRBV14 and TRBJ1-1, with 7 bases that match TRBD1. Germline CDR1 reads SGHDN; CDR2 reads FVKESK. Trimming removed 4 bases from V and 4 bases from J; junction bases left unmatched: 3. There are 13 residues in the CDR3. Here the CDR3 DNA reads TGTGCCAGCAGCCTACAGGGGAGCACTGAAGCTTTCTTT. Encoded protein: CASSLQGSTEAFF.

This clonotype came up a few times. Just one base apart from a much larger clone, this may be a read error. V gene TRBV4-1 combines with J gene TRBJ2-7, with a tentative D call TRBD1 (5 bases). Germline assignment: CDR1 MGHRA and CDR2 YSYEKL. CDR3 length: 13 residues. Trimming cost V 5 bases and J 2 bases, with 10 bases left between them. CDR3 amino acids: CASSLDNPYEQYF. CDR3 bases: TGCGCCAGCAGCTTGGACAACCCCTACGAGCAGTACTTC.

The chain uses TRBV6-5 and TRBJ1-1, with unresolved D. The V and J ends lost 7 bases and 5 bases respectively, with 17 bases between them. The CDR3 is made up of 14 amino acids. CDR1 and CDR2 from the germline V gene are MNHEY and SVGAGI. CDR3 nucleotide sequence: TGTGCCAGCACCTTACAGAGGGCAAGTACTGAAGCTTTCTTT. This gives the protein CASTLQRASTEAFF.

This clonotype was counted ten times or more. CDR3 DNA: TGCGCCAGCAGCCAAGTTTCCCAGGGCTACGAGCAGTACTTC. Its protein is CASSQVSQGYEQYF. The chain employs TRBV4-1 and TRBJ2-7; the D gene is possibly TRBD1 (5 bases). The germline V and J ends were trimmed by 1 base and 3 bases, with 10 bases remaining between them. Germline CDR1 and CDR2: MGHRA and YSYEKL. This CDR3 has 14 residues.

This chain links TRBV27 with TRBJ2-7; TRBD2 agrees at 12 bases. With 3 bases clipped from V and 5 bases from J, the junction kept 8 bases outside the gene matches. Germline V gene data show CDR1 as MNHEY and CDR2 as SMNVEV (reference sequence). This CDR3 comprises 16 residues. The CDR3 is CASSFGLAGGPHEQYF. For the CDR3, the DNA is TGTGCCAGCAGTTTTGGGCTAGCGGGAGGGCCCCACGAGCAGTACTTC.

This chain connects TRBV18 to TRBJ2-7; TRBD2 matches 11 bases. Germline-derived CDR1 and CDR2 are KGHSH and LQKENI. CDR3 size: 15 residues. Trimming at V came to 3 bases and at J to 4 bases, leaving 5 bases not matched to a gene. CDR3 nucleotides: TGTGCCAGCTCACCGGGCGGGACTAGCGGATACGAGCAGTACTTC. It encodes CASSPGGTSGYEQYF.

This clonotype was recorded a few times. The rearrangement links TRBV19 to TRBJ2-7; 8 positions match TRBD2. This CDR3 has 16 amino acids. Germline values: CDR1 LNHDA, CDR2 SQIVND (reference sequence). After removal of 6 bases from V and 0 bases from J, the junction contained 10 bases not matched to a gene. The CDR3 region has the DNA TGTGCCAGTAGCCCGTCGAGCGGGGGATTCTCCTACGAGCAGTACTTC. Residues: CASSPSSGGFSYEQYF.

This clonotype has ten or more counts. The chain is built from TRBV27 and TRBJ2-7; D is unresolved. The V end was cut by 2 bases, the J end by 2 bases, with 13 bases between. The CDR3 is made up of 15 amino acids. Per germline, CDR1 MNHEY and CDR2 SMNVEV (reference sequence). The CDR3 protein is CASSLKDPGPYEQYF. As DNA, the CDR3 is TGTGCCAGCAGTTTAAAGGACCCCGGCCCCTACGAGCAGTACTTC.

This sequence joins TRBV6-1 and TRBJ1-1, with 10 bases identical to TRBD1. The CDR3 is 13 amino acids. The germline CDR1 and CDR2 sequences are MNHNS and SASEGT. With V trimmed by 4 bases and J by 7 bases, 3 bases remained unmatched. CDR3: CASSGGQGLEAFF. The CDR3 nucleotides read TGTGCCAGCAGTGGGGGACAGGGGCTTGAAGCTTTCTTT.

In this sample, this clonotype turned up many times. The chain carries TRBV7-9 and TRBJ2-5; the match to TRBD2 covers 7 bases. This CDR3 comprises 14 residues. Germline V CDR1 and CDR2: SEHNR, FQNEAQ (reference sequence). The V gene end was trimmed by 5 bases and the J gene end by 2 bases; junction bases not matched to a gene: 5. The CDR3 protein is CASSTREVQETQYF. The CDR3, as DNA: TGTGCCAGCAGCACCCGGGAGGTGCAAGAGACCCAGTACTTC.